The 5 T cell receptor beta chains given below trace back to one sample, sequenced in a study of blood T cell repertoires in COVID-19. TCRdb keeps only in-frame clones here, not all; method: immunoSEQ multiplex PCR. This repertoire shows approximately 170,000 clones, around 84% found once; its top ten account for approximately 18%. The specimen was peripheral blood. Receptors originate from a woman aged 80 or over with acute or convalescent COVID-19.

As DNA, the CDR3 is TGTGCCACCAGCAGAGTGGGGACAGCAACCTTAAACAATCAGCCCCAGCATTTT. It yields the protein CATSRVGTATLNNQPQHF. V gene TRBV15 combines with J gene TRBJ1-5; 7 nucleotides align to TRBD1. V shed 1 base and J 3 bases; nucleotides not matched to a gene: 12. CDR3 length equals 18 residues. The germline CDR1 and CDR2 sequences are LNHNV and YYDKDF (reference sequence). Drawing the rest from reference TRBV15 and TRBJ1-5, the complete variable domain is DAMVIQNPRYQVTQFGKPVTLSCSQTLNHNVMYWYQQKSSQAPKLLFHYYDKDFNNEADTPDNFQSRRPNTSFCFLDIRSPGLGDTAMYLCATSRVGTATLNNQPQHFGDGTRLSIL.

CDR3 bases: TGTGCCAGCGGGAAGCGGACTAGCGGATCCTTGGGCACAGATACGCAGTATTTT. This codes for CASGKRTSGSLGTDTQYF. The chain couples TRBV4-2 to TRBJ2-3; 10 bases align to TRBD2. Unmatched junction bases numbered 15, after V lost 8 bases and J lost 1 base. Looked up from germline, CDR1 is LGHNA and CDR2 is YNFKEQ. The CDR3 extends over 18 amino acids.

The chain links TRBV3-1 (or the pseudogene TRBV3-2) to TRBJ1-4; no firm D call. Germline CDR1 reads LGHDT; CDR2 reads YNNKEL (reference sequence). Trimming cost V 0 bases and J 7 bases, with 15 bases left between them. The CDR3 contains 16 residues. The CDR3 DNA reads TGTGCCAGCAGCCAAGATCCGGGTGGTTTCGGTGAAAAACTGTTTTTT. Residues: CASSQDPGGFGEKLFF.

A few counts support this clone. The gene calls are TRBV19 and TRBJ1-4, with D perhaps matching TRBD1 (5 bases). The CDR3 runs to 15 residues. The V end was cut by 7 bases, the J end by 3 bases, with 15 bases between. Per germline, CDR1 LNHDA and CDR2 SQIVND (reference sequence). The CDR3 nucleotides are TGTGCCAGTACCTACCTCGGAGGGGCTAATGAAAAACTGTTTTTT. Translating gives CASTYLGGANEKLFF.

This clone was seen only a few times. This sequence joins TRBV6-5 and TRBJ1-2, with 7 positions matching TRBD1. V lost 2 bases, J lost 5 bases, and 8 bases stayed unmatched. In germline, CDR1 is MNHEY, CDR2 SVGAGI. This CDR3 region has 15 residues. CDR3 in DNA: TGTGCCAGCAGTTACGTCCCCGGGACAGAATATGGCTACACCTTC. Its protein product is CASSYVPGTEYGYTF.